Each of the 19 T cell receptor beta chains below was sequenced from the same sample in a study of T cell clusters in autoimmune cytopenias (dated by TCRdb to about 2019). Per sample, around 250 ng of peripheral blood genomic DNA, 30,000 to 40,000 genome equivalents, was used for TRB amplification. For sequencing, an Illumina MiSeq was employed. TRB rearrangements were amplified by multiplex PCR using a touch-down protocol with TRB-A and TRB-B primer pools mixed in one tube. TCRdb reprocessed the raw reads; every CDR3 protein sequence is a single record, and DNA is not supplied. The table held for this sample gives some 6,200 distinct CDR3 sequences. The top ten clonotypes cover approximately 5.4% of the sample. The sequenced sample was peripheral blood. Receptors originate from a human donor with an autoimmune cytopenia or autoimmune hepatitis (not recorded which).

This clonotype registers medium-sized (0.01 to 0.1%) by frequency. The rearrangement uses TRBV6-5 and TRBJ2-1; TCRdb's D call, TRBD2, is unchecked because there is no DNA. This CDR3 is built from 20 residues. Germline CDR1 MNHEY, CDR2 SVGAGI. CDR3 loop: CASSYSGMRLAGGRRNEQFF.

By frequency, this clonotype registers medium-sized (0.01 to 0.1%). V is TRBV15 and J is TRBJ2-7; TCRdb indicates TRBD1, and absent DNA this call remains unverified. The V gene's germline CDR1 is LNHNV and CDR2 YYDKDF (reference sequence). CDR3 length: 16 amino acids. The CDR3 sequence is CATSRDAGNFPYEQYF.

CDR3 in amino acids: CASSDSTERGGSDTQYF. V and J are TRBV6-4 and TRBJ2-3; TCRdb indicates TRBD2, and absent DNA this call remains unverified. CDR1 and CDR2 (germline): MRHNA, SNTAGT. The CDR3 sequence is 17 residues long.

The chain recombines TRBV7-3 with TRBJ2-3; TCRdb picks TRBD2, but there is no DNA to check that call. The CDR3 length is 13 residues. In germline, CDR1 is SGHTA, CDR2 FQGTGA. CDR3 region: CASSTSDLGTQYF.

The rearrangement uses TRBV2 and TRBJ2-2; checking the TCRdb D call of TRBD1 is not possible without DNA. The germline V gene has CDR1 SNHLY and CDR2 FYNNEI. The CDR3 has 12 amino acids. CDR3 sequence reads: CASRWGAGELFF.

The chain joins TRBV7-2 to TRBJ2-7; the TCRdb D gene call, TRBD1, has no DNA to confirm it. CDR3 length: 16 residues. Germline V lookup: CDR1 SGHTA, CDR2 FQGNSA. The CDR3 sequence: CASSLERDYPLYEQYF. The variable domain in full, completed from reference TRBV7-2 and TRBJ2-7, reads GAGVSQSPSNKVTEKGKDVELRCDPISGHTALYWYRQSLGQGLEFLIYFQGNSAPDKSGLPSDRFSAERTGGSVSTLTIQRTQQEDSAVYLCASSLERDYPLYEQYFGPGTRLTVT.

The chain's CDR3 is CATSGQESYGYTF. This rearrangement joins TRBV10-3 to TRBJ1-2; TCRdb picks TRBD1, but there is no DNA to check that call. Germline V lookup: CDR1 ENHRY, CDR2 SYGVKD. This CDR3 region has 13 residues.

J is TRBJ2-1 and V is TRBV7-2; TCRdb proposes TRBD1, but this gene call is untestable without DNA. The CDR3 is 16 amino acids. The V gene's germline CDR1 is SGHTA and CDR2 FQGNSA. The CDR3 loop reads CASSLGRGGSYNEQFF.

This clonotype is labeled medium-sized based on frequency. The CDR3 loop reads CASSLVIGGGTGELFF. The chain links TRBV5-5 to TRBJ2-2; there is no DNA to check the TCRdb D call of TRBD2. The germline gives CDR1 SGHKS, CDR2 YYEKEE (reference sequence). The CDR3 contains 16 residues.

This clonotype shows up as medium-sized by frequency. The rearrangement joins TRBV5-4 to TRBJ2-5; TCRdb's D call of TRBD2 is untestable without DNA. The length of the CDR3 is 16 residues. CDR1 and CDR2 from the germline V gene are SGHNT and YYREEE (reference sequence). The CDR3 sequence is CASSSPSGGAPETQYF.

The chain is built from TRBV18 and TRBJ2-7. The CDR3 extends over 13 amino acids. Germline V gene lookup returns CDR1 KGHSH and CDR2 LQKENI. CDR3 residues: CASSPAAAYEQYF.

The chain recombines TRBV7-2 with TRBJ1-4; the TCRdb call, TRBD1, lacks DNA for checking. The germline CDR1 and CDR2 sequences are SGHTA and FQGNSA. The CDR3 runs to 14 residues. The CDR3 region is CASSRQRLNEKLFF.

This chain uses TRBV4-2 with TRBJ1-6. Germline V gene lookup returns CDR1 LGHNA and CDR2 YNFKEQ. The CDR3 has 13 residues. CDR3 sequence: CASSQAYNSPLHF.

The rearrangement joins TRBV20-1 to TRBJ2-7; TCRdb indicates TRBD2, and absent DNA this call remains unverified. CDR1 and CDR2 from the germline V gene are DFQATT and SNEGSKA (reference sequence). The length of the CDR3 is 13 residues. The CDR3 sequence: CSANRLAAHEQYF.

In terms of frequency, this clonotype is medium-sized. The chain is built from TRBV6-1 and TRBJ2-2. Germline CDR1 is MNHNS and CDR2 is SASEGT. The CDR3 contains 12 residues. The CDR3 spells CASSTLPGELFF.

The rearrangement links TRBV5-4 to TRBJ2-3; there is no DNA to check the TCRdb D call of TRBD1. This CDR3 contains 15 residues. Germline CDR1 is SGHNT and CDR2 is YYREEE (reference sequence). This CDR3 is CASTSVGGPTDTQYF.

The chain is built from TRBV7-3 and TRBJ2-3; TCRdb's assignment of TRBD2 cannot be checked, as there is no DNA. The CDR3 covers 15 residues. Germline V gene sequence: CDR1 SGHTA, CDR2 FQGTGA. CDR3 region: CASSLNTLSTDTQYF.

The chain combines TRBV12-3 or TRBV12-4 with TRBJ2-1. There are 13 residues in the CDR3. CDR3 protein: CASSPRTGDEQFF.

Its frequency marks this clonotype as medium-sized (0.01 to 0.1%). CDR3 sequence: CASSWTGYSGNTIYF. The chain recombines TRBV12-3 or TRBV12-4 with TRBJ1-3; as DNA is missing, the TRBD1 call by TCRdb cannot be tested. The length of the CDR3 is 15 residues.